This T cell receptor beta chain was identified in a study of regulatory T cells in long-lasting Graves disease. Study findings and constraints: It is possible that accuracy was reduced by the small size of the sample.

This clonotype was counted at least ten times. Its antigen is unidentified. V lost 6 bases to trimming and J lost 1 base; unmatched junction nucleotides: 17. The length of the CDR3 is 19 residues. As to time point: newly diagnosed GD, antithyroid drugs for less than 3 months. Preparation of the TCR library used RNA extracted from PBMCs. With iRepertoire HTBI primers and Arm-PCR of CDR3 regions, TCR beta libraries were built. Via MiXCR, TCRdb re-called the multiplex PCR reads, giving one row per CDR3 protein. The sample has around 250,000 distinct CDR3 sequences; 20% are singletons. The genes are TRBV12-3 or TRBV12-4 and TRBJ2-3, with 9 bases lining up with TRBD2. The receptor's source is a female donor with Graves disease. This specimen was peripheral blood mononuclear cells (PBMCs), taken at new diagnosis, from a patient treated with antithyroid drugs. This chain's CDR3 is CASSSRRSGSPTGTDTQYF. CDR3 DNA sequence: TGTGCCAGCAGCTCCCGTCGTAGCGGGAGTCCTACTGGCACAGATACGCAGTATTTT.